Listed here is a single TCR beta chain. No antigen is known for it. This entry belongs to a study of T cell responses to AZD1222 COVID-19 vaccine. Overall study results and limits: Baseline antibody screening turned up just a handful of seropositive AZD1222 recipients.

Data came from immunoSEQ multiplex PCR; TCRdb stores just in-frame clones and leaves some out. The table includes roughly 180,000 clones, around 93% detected once. The CDR3 extends over 17 amino acids. Germline V gene sequence: CDR1 MDHEN, CDR2 SYDVKM. V shed 5 bases and J 0 bases; nucleotides not matched to a gene: 10. The gene calls are TRBV28 and TRBJ2-5, with 9 bases lining up with TRBD1. Sequences were derived from peripheral blood, sampled on day 0 of AZD1222 vaccination. The source is an adult in good health. The CDR3 bases are TGTGCCAGCAGTACGGACAGGGGAGGCATGTACCAAGAGACCCAGTACTTC. It yields the protein CASSTDRGGMYQETQYF. Based on the CDR3 plus reference TRBV28 and TRBJ2-5, the full variable domain is DVKVTQSSRYLVKRTGEKVFLECVQDMDHENMFWYRQDPGLGLRLIYFSYDVKMKEKGDIPEGYSVSREKKERFSLILESASTNQTSMYLCASSTDRGGMYQETQYFGPGTRLLVL.